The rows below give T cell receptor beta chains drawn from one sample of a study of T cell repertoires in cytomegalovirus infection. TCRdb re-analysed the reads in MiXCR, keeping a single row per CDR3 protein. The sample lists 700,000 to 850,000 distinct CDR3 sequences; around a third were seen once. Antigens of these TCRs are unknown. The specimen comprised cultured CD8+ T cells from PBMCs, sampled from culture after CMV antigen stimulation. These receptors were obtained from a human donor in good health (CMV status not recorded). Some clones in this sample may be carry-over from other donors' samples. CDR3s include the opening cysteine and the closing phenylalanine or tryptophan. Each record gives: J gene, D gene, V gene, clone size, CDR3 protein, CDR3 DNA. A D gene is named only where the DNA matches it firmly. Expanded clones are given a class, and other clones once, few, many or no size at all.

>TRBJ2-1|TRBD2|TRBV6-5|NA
CASSYRGLAGLTGHNEQFF
TGTGCCAGCAGTTACCGGGGACTAGCGGGCCTCACGGGGCACAATGAGCAGTTCTTC
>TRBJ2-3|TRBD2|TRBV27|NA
CASSLGGGVSTDTQYF
TGTGCCAGCAGTTTAGGCGGGGGGGTTAGCACAGATACGCAGTATTTT
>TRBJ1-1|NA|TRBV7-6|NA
CASSLWAGNTEAFF
TGTGCCAGCAGCTTATGGGCCGGGAACACTGAAGCTTTCTTT
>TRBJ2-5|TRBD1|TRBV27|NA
CASRPGQGPLQETQYF
TGTGCCAGCAGGCCCGGACAGGGCCCCCTCCAAGAGACCCAGTACTTC
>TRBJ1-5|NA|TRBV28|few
CASSPLDSQDWPQHF
TGTGCCAGCAGTCCCTTGGACAGCCAAGATTGGCCCCAGCATTTT
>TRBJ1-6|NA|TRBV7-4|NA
CASSLGDYYNSPLHF
TGTGCCAGCAGCTTAGGGGACTACTATAATTCACCCCTCCACTTT
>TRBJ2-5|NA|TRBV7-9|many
CASSLGFQETQYF
TGTGCCAGCAGCTTGGGCTTCCAAGAGACCCAGTACTTC
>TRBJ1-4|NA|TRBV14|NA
CVSSHYPPRGATNEKLFF
TGTGTCAGCAGCCATTACCCCCCAAGGGGAGCAACTAATGAAAAACTGTTTTTT
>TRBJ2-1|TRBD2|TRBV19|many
CASTGTSGGFYNEQFF
TGTGCCAGTACTGGGACTAGCGGGGGGTTCTACAATGAGCAGTTCTTC
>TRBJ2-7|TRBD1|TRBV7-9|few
CASSGHRGPEQYF
TGTGCCAGCAGCGGTCACAGGGGGCCCGAGCAGTACTTC
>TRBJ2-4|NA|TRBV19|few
CATLGINIQYF
TGTGCCACCCTAGGGATAAACATTCAGTACTTC
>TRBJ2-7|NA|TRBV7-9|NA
CASTLPEGGRTYEQYF
TGTGCCAGCACCTTACCTGAGGGGGGGAGAACCTACGAGCAGTACTTC
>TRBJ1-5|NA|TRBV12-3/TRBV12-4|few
CASSPSLGNQPQHF
TGTGCCAGCAGCCCTAGTTTGGGCAATCAGCCCCAGCATTTT